This T cell receptor beta chain was recovered during a study of post-analysis software for immune sequencing data. Unique molecular identifiers had been added to the TCR beta cDNA libraries. The source material, about 0.9 to 10 million T cells, gave rise to 400,000 to 600,000 cDNA molecules. TCRdb reprocessed the PCR reads via MiXCR and lists one record per CDR3 protein. The sample lists more than 500,000 distinct CDR3 sequences, around 34% occurring once. This clonotype has a single count. Sequenced sample: blood. This clonotype was sampled from a girl younger than 18 with multiple sclerosis.

The DNA of the CDR3 is TGTGCCAGCAGCCAAGAAGGGACAGTTTACTATGGCTACACCTTC. It is translated as CASSQEGTVYYGYTF. The chain uses TRBV3-1 and TRBJ1-2; 7 bases map to TRBD1. The J segment lost 3 bases and the V segment lost 0 bases, leaving 4 bases of the junction unmatched. The CDR3 is 15 residues long. CDR1 and CDR2 from the germline V gene are LGHDT and YNNKEL (reference sequence).